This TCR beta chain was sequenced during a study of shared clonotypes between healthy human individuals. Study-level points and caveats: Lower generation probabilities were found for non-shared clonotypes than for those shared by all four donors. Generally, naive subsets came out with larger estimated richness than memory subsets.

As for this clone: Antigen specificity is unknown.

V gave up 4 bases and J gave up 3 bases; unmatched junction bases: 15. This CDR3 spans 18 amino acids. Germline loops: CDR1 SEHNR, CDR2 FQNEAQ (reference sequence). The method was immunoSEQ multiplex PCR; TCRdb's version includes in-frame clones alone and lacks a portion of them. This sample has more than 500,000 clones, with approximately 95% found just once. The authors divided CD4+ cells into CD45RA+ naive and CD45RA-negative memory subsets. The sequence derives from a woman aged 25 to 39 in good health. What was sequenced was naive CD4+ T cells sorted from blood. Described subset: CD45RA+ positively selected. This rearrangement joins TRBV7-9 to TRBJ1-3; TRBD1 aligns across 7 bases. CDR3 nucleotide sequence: TGTGCCAGCAGCTCCCCCCCTTATCACAGGGGTAATGGAAACACCATATATTTT. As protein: CASSSPPYHRGNGNTIYF.